Shown below are 14 T cell receptor beta chains from a single sample sequenced in a study of blood T cell repertoires in COVID-19 (dated by TCRdb to 2018 to 2020). The protocol used for the library was the immunoSEQ multiplex PCR assay. Imported from immuneACCESS, the table was reduced by TCRdb to in-frame sequences with V and J called. These copies leave out some clones; in studies compared against another copy, an unresolved V gene accounts for under half, and the cause of the remainder is not known. For this sample the table gives 90,000 to 150,000 clones, of which roughly four fifths were detected only once. The ten biggest clones cover 12% of the sample. The sample taken for sequencing was peripheral blood. The receptors derive from a human donor in a cohort sampled during active COVID-19.

This clone was recorded once. Other DNA sequences of this sample code for an identical CDR3. The V gene is TRBV5-1, the J gene TRBJ2-3, with D perhaps TRBD2 (6 bases). The germline V gene has CDR1 SGHRS and CDR2 YFSETQ. V was shortened by 0 bases and J by 1 base, with 9 bases between the two germline ends. The CDR3 is 15 residues long. The CDR3 nucleotides are TGCGCCAGCAGCTTGGGACGCGGGGGCACAGATACGCAGTATTTT. The encoded protein is CASSLGRGGTDTQYF. The full variable domain, in which reference TRBV5-1 and TRBJ2-3 provide the parts outside the CDR3, is KAGVTQTPRYLIKTRGQQVTLSCSPISGHRSVSWYQQTPGQGLQFLFEYFSETQRNKGNFPGRFSGRQFSNSRSEMNVSTLELGDSALYLCASSLGRGGTDTQYFGPGTRLTVL.

J is TRBJ2-7 and V is TRBV5-1; 9 bases fit TRBD2. The germline gives CDR1 SGHRS, CDR2 YFSETQ. After removal of 0 bases from V and 2 bases from J, the junction contained 3 bases not matched to a gene. The CDR3 has 15 residues. In nucleotides, the CDR3 is TGCGCCAGCAGCTTGGACGGGACTAGCACCTACGAGCAGTACTTC. Its translation: CASSLDGTSTYEQYF.

This clone was seen a handful of times. The rearrangement uses TRBV25-1 and TRBJ2-5, with D possibly being TRBD2 (7 bases). Trimming pared 2 bases from V and 0 bases from J, leaving 13 bases between. The CDR3 is 16 residues long. Germline CDR1 MGHDK, CDR2 SYGVNS. The CDR3 protein is CASSELGGAHQETQYF. In nucleotides, the CDR3 is TGTGCCAGCAGTGAACTAGGGGGGGCCCACCAAGAGACCCAGTACTTC.

The J gene is TRBJ2-3, the V gene TRBV28; 10 bases fit TRBD2. This CDR3 contains 17 residues. Germline lookup yields CDR1 MDHEN and CDR2 SYDVKM. V was clipped by 3 bases and J by 2 bases; unmatched bases: 8. The CDR3 sequence is CASSFPASGGNTDTQYF. The CDR3 DNA is TGTGCCAGCAGTTTCCCGGCTAGCGGGGGAAACACAGATACGCAGTATTTT.

The rearrangement links TRBV7-2 to TRBJ2-7, with D uncertain. The CDR3 has 16 residues. Between the trimmed V and J ends, which lost 0 bases and 3 bases, there was a span of 15 bases. In germline, CDR1 is SGHTA, CDR2 FQGNSA. CDR3 DNA: TGTGCCAGCAGCTTAGCGAGGCTGGCAATCGACTACGAGCAGTACTTC. This translates into CASSLARLAIDYEQYF.

The rearrangement links TRBV5-1 to TRBJ2-2, with 7 bases that match TRBD1. CDR3 size: 14 residues. Germline V gives CDR1 SGHRS, CDR2 YFSETQ. The V gene end was trimmed by 5 bases and the J gene end by 2 bases; junction bases not matched to a gene: 3. CDR3 in DNA: TGCGCCAGCAGGGGGACAGCCAACACCGGGGAGCTGTTTTTT. It encodes CASRGTANTGELFF.

The chain employs TRBV28 and TRBJ1-2; 11 bases agree with TRBD1. J gave up 9 bases and V 5 bases, and 5 bases lay outside the gene matches. This CDR3 region has 13 residues. The V gene's germline CDR1 is MDHEN and CDR2 SYDVKM. CDR3 region: CASSPGQGGRYTF. CDR3 in DNA: TGTGCCAGCAGTCCGGGACAGGGGGGTCGCTACACCTTC.

The genes are TRBV5-4 and TRBJ1-1; D ambiguous. The CDR3 totals 15 residues. The germline gives CDR1 SGHNT, CDR2 YYREEE (reference sequence). The V end lost 0 bases, the J end lost 3 bases, and 12 bases lay between the germline ends. This chain's CDR3 is CASSLDAGGDTEAFF. The CDR3 DNA sequence: TGTGCCAGCAGCTTGGATGCGGGTGGGGACACTGAAGCTTTCTTT.

The V and J genes are TRBV7-9 and TRBJ2-1, with 7 bases matching TRBD1. Trimming at V came to 5 bases and at J to 2 bases, leaving 6 bases not matched to a gene. Germline lookup yields CDR1 SEHNR and CDR2 FQNEAQ (reference sequence). The CDR3 has 15 amino acids. Written as DNA, the CDR3 is TGTGCCAGCAGCCGACAGGGAACGACCTACAATGAGCAGTTCTTC. As protein: CASSRQGTTYNEQFF.

This chain connects TRBV10-2 to TRBJ1-1; the match to TRBD1 covers 7 bases. V lost 7 bases and J lost 0; bases outside the gene matches: 11. The V gene's germline CDR1 is WSHSY and CDR2 SAAADI. The CDR3 consists of 16 residues. CDR3 loop: CASTGGQANMNTEAFF. CDR3 in DNA: TGCGCCAGCACCGGAGGACAGGCCAACATGAACACTGAAGCTTTCTTT.

This clone was recorded a few times. The chain couples TRBV18 to TRBJ2-5, with 10 bases matching TRBD1. J was trimmed by 3 bases and V by 5 bases; bases with no gene match: 9. The CDR3 is made up of 16 amino acids. Germline CDR1 is KGHSH and CDR2 is LQKENI. CDR3 nucleotide sequence: TGTGCCAGCTCATCCGGAACCGGGACAGGGGAAGAGACCCAGTACTTC. Its protein product is CASSSGTGTGEETQYF.

V and J are TRBV7-2 and TRBJ2-5, with D maybe TRBD2 (6 bases). V was pared by 5 bases and J by 4 bases, with 11 bases between. From germline, CDR1 is SGHTA and CDR2 FQGNSA. The CDR3 covers 13 residues. CDR3 sequence: CASSVQGGETQYF. DNA for the CDR3: TGTGCCAGCAGCGTTCAGGGAGGAGAGACCCAGTACTTC.

The chain combines TRBV7-2 with TRBJ2-3, with TRBD2 identical over 14 bases. Trimming removed 5 bases from V and 4 bases from J; junction bases left unmatched: 8. The CDR3 spans 17 residues. The V gene's germline CDR1 is SGHTA and CDR2 FQGNSA. The CDR3 sequence: CASSLGLAGGPADTQYF. CDR3 DNA sequence: TGTGCCAGCAGCCTCGGACTAGCGGGGGGCCCCGCAGATACGCAGTATTTT.

The rearrangement links TRBV5-5 to TRBJ2-2; 9 bases are a match to TRBD1. There are 14 residues in the CDR3. Germline V gene lookup returns CDR1 SGHKS and CDR2 YYEKEE (reference sequence). V lost 4 bases to trimming and J lost 5 bases; unmatched junction nucleotides: 3. CDR3 loop: CASSGDRATGELFF. The CDR3 DNA reads as TGTGCCAGCAGCGGGGACAGGGCAACCGGGGAGCTGTTTTTT.